This is a list of T cell receptor beta chains from one sample in a study of cytomegalovirus exposure and HLA in healthy donors. Repertoires were generated with immunoSEQ multiplex PCR, while TCRdb's copy carries only in-frame clones and drops some. The data show some 180,000 clones, 70% to 80% seen once. The sample consisted of PBMCs. Receptor source: a woman in her 30s in good health and CMV-seropositive. Both conserved end residues are part of each CDR3. Each record gives: V gene, J gene, clone size, D gene, CDR3 protein. D genes are given only for firm matches. A clone size is listed for some rows: how often the clone was seen (once, few, many), or a class if it is expanded.

TRBV28,TRBJ2-1,NA,NA,CASDQGSYNEQFF
TRBV6-1,TRBJ2-4,NA,NA,CASSDGQAKNIQYF
TRBV11-2,TRBJ1-5,NA,NA,CASSSRDYNQPQHF
TRBV6-6,TRBJ1-2,NA,NA,CASSYTQGYTF
TRBV7-8,TRBJ2-3,few,TRBD2,CASSLDAGGPLDTQYF
TRBV5-1,TRBJ1-5,once,NA,CASSLGGGVGQPQHF
TRBV4-1,TRBJ2-6,NA,NA,CASSQIDGARGANVLTF
TRBV2,TRBJ1-2,NA,NA,CASSEKSWDNNYGYTF
TRBV5-1,TRBJ2-3,once,NA,CASSLQGYSTDTQYF
TRBV9,TRBJ2-7,NA,NA,CASSKTGYEQYF
TRBV29-1,TRBJ2-3,NA,TRBD1,CSVETGGGTDTQYF
TRBV15,TRBJ1-5,NA,NA,CATSRDRALNSNQPQHF
TRBV7-9,TRBJ1-6,NA,NA,CASSLEGGSPLHF
TRBV11-2,TRBJ1-2,NA,TRBD1,CASSLDRTGVGYTF
TRBV5-1,TRBJ1-2,NA,NA,CASSFTGAGGNYGYTF
TRBV4-3,TRBJ2-1,NA,TRBD2,CASSQILAGVGNEQFF
TRBV2,TRBJ1-4,NA,TRBD1,CASSQQLQGHEKLFF
TRBV11-3,TRBJ2-7,few,NA,CASSSRDKTYEQYF
TRBV7-9,TRBJ2-1,once,TRBD2,CASSATSDAPRGNEQFF
TRBV7-9,TRBJ2-7,NA,NA,CASSLAGVSEQYF
TRBV7-9,TRBJ2-1,NA,NA,CASSVRLPAAEQFF
TRBV5-1,TRBJ2-7,NA,NA,CASSLEGFEQYF
TRBV30,TRBJ2-5,NA,TRBD1,CAGQGAQETQYF
TRBV19,TRBJ1-5,NA,TRBD1,CASSRRDRPNNQPQHF
TRBV9,TRBJ1-2,few,TRBD1,CASNRAGGGYGYTF
TRBV7-9,TRBJ1-1,few,NA,CASSPGTITPNTEAFF
TRBV4-1,TRBJ2-5,NA,TRBD1,CASSQVFGQGASETQYF
TRBV25-1,TRBJ1-6,NA,NA,CASSEAPYNSPLHF
TRBV19,TRBJ1-2,NA,NA,CASSIDRAAVGYTF
TRBV15,TRBJ2-1,NA,TRBD2,CATSRDPGTSGNEQFF
TRBV6-5,TRBJ1-3,NA,NA,CASSYSPGNGNTIYF
TRBV6-6,TRBJ1-5,NA,TRBD1,CASRVTGNNQPQHF
TRBV11-2,TRBJ1-2,NA,TRBD1,CASSPLNDRAGYTF
TRBV29-1,TRBJ1-4,NA,NA,CSVNHGGGNEKLFF
TRBV5-8,TRBJ1-5,NA,NA,CASSLGQISNQPQHF
TRBV4-3,TRBJ2-6,few,TRBD2,CASSLTSGGFSGANVLTF
TRBV11-2,TRBJ2-2,NA,TRBD2,CASSSNRGGGELFF
TRBV30,TRBJ1-5,few,NA,CACSPGDDSNQPQHF
TRBV19,TRBJ1-5,NA,NA,CASTDIERNQPQHF
TRBV27,TRBJ2-4,NA,NA,CASSLPKLKLAKNIQYF
TRBV5-6,TRBJ2-7,NA,NA,CASSLALERISYEQYF
TRBV2,TRBJ1-2,NA,NA,CASSEDGSGRYGYTF
TRBV27,TRBJ1-2,NA,NA,CASSSRSASYGYTF
TRBV6-4,TRBJ2-1,few,TRBD2,CASSDSKRGDNNEQFF
TRBV5-1,TRBJ2-7,NA,TRBD2,CASSLGTSPYEQYF
TRBV5-6,TRBJ1-2,NA,TRBD1,CASSLRTGGGYGYTF
TRBV19,TRBJ2-1,NA,TRBD2,CASTWTSGRGNEQFF
TRBV19,TRBJ1-5,NA,TRBD1,CASSIPPGQGLMVQPQHF
TRBV5-1,TRBJ2-5,NA,NA,CASNPPGGETQYF
TRBV9,TRBJ1-4,NA,NA,CASSARPGGFEKLFF
TRBV10-1,TRBJ2-7,NA,NA,CASSPAGYGEQYF
TRBV27,TRBJ2-7,NA,NA,CASSILDGVHEQYF